Shown below are 20 T cell receptor beta chains from a single sample sequenced in a study of beta chain features in type 1 diabetes. Reverse transcription of all isolated RNA meant that expressed TCRB transcripts were sequenced. Produced via immunoSEQ multiplex PCR; TCRdb's table is partial and in-frame only. Of 150,000 or so clones in the sample, 9% to 9.5% were seen once. The sample comprised central memory CD4+ T cells from blood. Receptors were obtained from a man aged 18-30 years in good health.

In this sample, this clone turned up a few times. The chain is built from TRBV7-2 and TRBJ2-3, with 12 bases lining up with TRBD1. J gave up 6 bases and V 5 bases, and 15 bases lay outside the gene matches. Germline V gene lookup returns CDR1 SGHTA and CDR2 FQGNSA. The CDR3 contains 18 residues. The CDR3 DNA sequence: TGTGCCAGCAGCCTCGCGGGACCGGGACAGGGGGCGCGGGATACGCAGTATTTT. It codes for CASSLAGPGQGARDTQYF.

This clone was detected only a few times. The chain has TRBV6-5 and TRBJ2-5, with 7 positions matching TRBD1. Per the germline V gene, CDR1 is MNHEY and CDR2 is SVGAGI. Germline trimming cut 5 bases from V and 2 bases from J; bases unmatched to any gene: 2. The CDR3 spans 13 residues. The chain's CDR3 is CASSVTGQETQYF. The CDR3 nucleotides are TGTGCCAGCAGTGTGACAGGGCAAGAGACCCAGTACTTC.

The chain has TRBV19 and TRBJ1-1, with 8 nucleotides matching TRBD1. The V gene end was trimmed by 7 bases and the J gene end by 3 bases; junction bases not matched to a gene: 7. From germline, CDR1 is LNHDA and CDR2 SQIVND (reference sequence). CDR3 size: 14 residues. CDR3 nucleotides: TGTGCCAGTACGGTCTTGGACAGGGACACTGAAGCTTTCTTT. Residues: CASTVLDRDTEAFF.

The chain is built from TRBV6-5 and TRBJ2-2, with 7 bases aligning to TRBD1. The ends lost 4 bases at V and 4 bases at J; junction bases unmatched: 6. Germline CDR1 reads MNHEY; CDR2 reads SVGAGI. This CDR3 is built from 15 residues. DNA for the CDR3: TGTGCCAGCAGTTTAACCTACAGGGGCACCGGGGAGCTGTTTTTT. This encodes CASSLTYRGTGELFF.

This clone was recorded a few times. CDR3 nucleotides: TGTGCCAGCAGCCAAGTATTCGGGACACCTAATGAGCAGTTCTTC. Translation gives CASSQVFGTPNEQFF. This chain connects TRBV18 to TRBJ2-1; D possibly corresponds to TRBD1 (6 bases). CDR3 length equals 15 residues. Trimming cost V 8 bases and J 7 bases, with 21 bases left between them. The V gene's germline CDR1 is KGHSH and CDR2 LQKENI.

This clone was seen more than once but under ten times. The chain joins TRBV7-9 to TRBJ2-1; 9 nucleotides line up with TRBD1. The CDR3 consists of 14 residues. V was pared by 3 bases and J by 6 bases, with 3 bases of the junction left unmatched. The germline V gene encodes CDR1 SEHNR and CDR2 FQNEAQ (reference sequence). The CDR3 sequence is CASSLRTGVNEQFF. The CDR3, as DNA: TGTGCCAGCAGCTTGAGGACAGGGGTCAATGAGCAGTTCTTC.

This clone was counted between two and nine times. The chain carries TRBV19 and TRBJ2-5, with 8 bases lining up with TRBD1. CDR1 is LNHDA, CDR2 SQIVND, per germline (reference sequence). V lost 5 bases, J lost 1 base, and 3 bases stayed unmatched. This CDR3 contains 14 residues. CDR3 bases: TGTGCCAGTAGTGAGGGACAGGTCCAAGAGACCCAGTACTTC. Its translation is CASSEGQVQETQYF.

This clone showed up just a few times. V and J are TRBV28 and TRBJ2-1, with a tentative D call TRBD1 (7 bases). Trimming removed 4 bases from V and 3 bases from J, with 16 bases in between. Germline CDR1 MDHEN, CDR2 SYDVKM. The length of the CDR3 is 16 residues. The CDR3 DNA is TGTGCCAGCAGTTCACCCAGGGGGGCTATCTACAATGAGCAGTTCTTC. Translated: CASSSPRGAIYNEQFF.

This clone was observed many times. The CDR3 DNA reads as TGCAGCGTTGTCGCAGGGGACGGGGAAAAACTGTTTTTT. Translated, it gives CSVVAGDGEKLFF. V gene TRBV29-1 combines with J gene TRBJ1-4; D perhaps matches TRBD1 (6 bases). V lost 4 bases and J lost 8, with 14 bases in between. This CDR3 comprises 13 residues. The germline V gene encodes CDR1 SQVTM and CDR2 ANQGSEA.

In this sample, this clone turned up a few times. The chain couples TRBV11-1 to TRBJ2-6, with 10 bases identical to TRBD2. The junction had 6 bases not matched to a gene; V was cut back by 7 bases and J by 0 bases. This CDR3 spans 17 amino acids. Germline assignment: CDR1 SGHAT and CDR2 FQDESV (reference sequence). The CDR3 nucleotides read TGTGCCAGCATCCCTAGCGGGGGCCACTCTGGGGCCAACGTCCTGACTTTC. This gives the protein CASIPSGGHSGANVLTF. Combining the CDR3 with reference TRBV11-1 and TRBJ2-6 gives the whole variable domain EAEVAQSPRYKITEKSQAVAFWCDPISGHATLYWYRQILGQGPELLVQFQDESVVDDSQLPKDRFSAERLKGVDSTLKIQPAELGDSAMYLCASIPSGGHSGANVLTFGAGSRLTVL.

There are a few counts of this clone. V and J are TRBV5-1 and TRBJ1-2; 9 nucleotides match TRBD1. V shed 1 base and J 8 bases; nucleotides not matched to a gene: 6. There are 14 residues in the CDR3. CDR1 and CDR2 (germline): SGHRS, YFSETQ. The CDR3 protein is CASSLSQGARGYTF. The CDR3 DNA reads TGCGCCAGCAGCTTGTCACAGGGGGCGCGAGGCTACACCTTC. Full variable domain (missing parts from reference TRBV5-1 and TRBJ1-2): KAGVTQTPRYLIKTRGQQVTLSCSPISGHRSVSWYQQTPGQGLQFLFEYFSETQRNKGNFPGRFSGRQFSNSRSEMNVSTLELGDSALYLCASSLSQGARGYTFGSGTRLTVV.

This clone has more than one count but fewer than ten. This rearrangement joins TRBV5-4 to TRBJ1-6; the match to TRBD1 covers 8 bases. The CDR3 consists of 15 residues. The germline V gene has CDR1 SGHNT and CDR2 YYREEE (reference sequence). V lost 4 bases to trimming and J lost 6 bases; unmatched junction nucleotides: 6. CDR3 coding DNA: TGTGCCAGCAGCAACCGACAGGGGAGTAATTCACCCCTCCACTTT. It translates to CASSNRQGSNSPLHF.

This rearrangement joins TRBV6-1 to TRBJ1-5; unclear D gene. V lost 5 bases and J lost 4, with 9 bases in between. There are 13 residues in the CDR3. Germline V lookup: CDR1 MNHNS, CDR2 SASEGT. The CDR3 reads CASSLQQNQPQHF. The CDR3 DNA follows: TGTGCCAGCAGTCTACAACAGAATCAGCCCCAGCATTTT.

V and J are TRBV28 and TRBJ1-5, with D unresolved. Deletions cut 7 bases from V and 1 base from J, with 17 bases between. This CDR3 has 16 residues. The germline V gene has CDR1 MDHEN and CDR2 SYDVKM. The CDR3 loop is CASNPSWTGSNQPQHF. DNA of the CDR3: TGTGCCAGCAACCCCTCCTGGACGGGGAGCAATCAGCCCCAGCATTTT.

This clone turned up a few times. The rearrangement uses TRBV4-3 and TRBJ1-3; possibly TRBD1 for D (6 bases). CDR1 is LGHNA, CDR2 YSLEER, per germline. V lost 3 bases and J lost 3, with 12 bases in between. The CDR3 length is 15 residues. CDR3 loop: CASSHLQGGGNTIYF. For the CDR3, the DNA is TGCGCCAGCAGCCACCTACAGGGTGGTGGAAACACCATATATTTT.

The CDR3 is CASSVDGRAYNSPLHF. Here the CDR3 DNA reads TGTGCCAGCAGCGTAGATGGTCGGGCCTATAATTCACCCCTCCACTTT. The chain links TRBV9 to TRBJ1-6; unclear D gene. The CDR3 is made up of 16 amino acids. The germline gives CDR1 SGDLS, CDR2 YYNGEE. V was trimmed by 0 bases and J by 2 bases, leaving 9 bases between them.

This clone was found a few times. The V and J genes are TRBV5-1 and TRBJ2-3; 7 bases match TRBD1. The CDR3 sequence is 15 residues long. V was clipped by 2 bases and J by 0 bases; unmatched bases: 3. Germline V gene lookup returns CDR1 SGHRS and CDR2 YFSETQ. CDR3 amino acids: CASSFTGVSTDTQYF. The CDR3 nucleotides are TGCGCCAGCAGCTTTACAGGGGTGAGCACAGATACGCAGTATTTT.

The J gene is TRBJ1-4, the V gene TRBV27, with D possibly being TRBD1 (5 bases). This CDR3 comprises 15 residues. Germline loops: CDR1 MNHEY, CDR2 SMNVEV (reference sequence). Trimming pared 1 base from V and 7 bases from J, leaving 13 bases between. The DNA of the CDR3 is TGTGCCAGCAGTTTATATCCGGGGGTCGGTGAAAAACTGTTTTTT. This sequence encodes CASSLYPGVGEKLFF.

The chain uses TRBV7-6 and TRBJ2-1; maybe TRBD1 (5 bases). The CDR3 totals 13 residues. Germline assignment: CDR1 SGHVS and CDR2 FNYEAQ. The V gene lost 6 bases and the J gene lost 6 bases, with 12 bases spanning the gap. The CDR3 protein is CASRTTGFNEQFF. CDR3 nucleotides: TGTGCCAGCAGGACCACAGGTTTCAATGAGCAGTTCTTC.

The sample holds a few counts of this clone. The rearrangement links TRBV7-3 to TRBJ2-2; D uncertain. The V end was cut by 3 bases, the J end by 0 bases, with 5 bases between. The CDR3 totals 14 residues. The germline V gene encodes CDR1 SGHTA and CDR2 FQGTGA. The chain's CDR3 is CASSFSTNTGELFF. Written as DNA, the CDR3 is TGTGCCAGCAGCTTCAGTACGAACACCGGGGAGCTGTTTTTT.